One sample yielded the 6 T cell receptor beta chains listed below, sequenced in a study of blood T cell repertoires in COVID-19 (dated by TCRdb to 2018 to 2020). Library method: the immunoSEQ multiplex PCR assay. TCRdb mirrors the immuneACCESS table, restricted to in-frame sequences. Some clones are absent from its copies; in checked studies, under half trace to an unresolved V gene, and the reason for the others is unknown. This sample is represented by a few hundred thousand clones; around 83% of them were singletons. The ten largest make up roughly 1.4% of the sample. The source material was peripheral blood. The receptor set was obtained from a woman aged 40 to 49 who had recovered from COVID-19.

The chain couples TRBV9 to TRBJ1-1, with D uncertain. V lost 0 bases and J 6 bases, leaving 6 bases between the germline ends. The germline V gene has CDR1 SGDLS and CDR2 YYNGEE. CDR3 size: 12 residues. The CDR3: CASSVGNSEAFF. The CDR3 DNA is TGTGCCAGCAGCGTAGGAAACTCTGAAGCTTTCTTT.

This chain uses TRBV2 with TRBJ2-7, with 7 bases lining up with TRBD2. The J segment lost 0 bases and the V segment lost 7 bases, leaving 6 bases of the junction unmatched. From germline, CDR1 is SNHLY and CDR2 FYNNEI. There are 14 residues in the CDR3. CDR3 protein: CASKDSGYSYEQYF. In DNA form, the CDR3 reads TGTGCCAGCAAGGATAGCGGGTACTCCTACGAGCAGTACTTC.

A few counts support this clone. Other DNA sequences in this specimen translate into the identical CDR3. This rearrangement joins TRBV7-2 to TRBJ1-1; maybe TRBD1 (5 bases). CDR1 is SGHTA and CDR2 is FQGNSA in the germline V gene. CDR3 length: 13 amino acids. Between the trimmed V and J ends, which lost 4 bases and 1 base, there was a span of 7 bases. CDR3 bases: TGTGCCAGCAGCTATACAGGGAACACTGAAGCTTTCTTT. Protein product: CASSYTGNTEAFF.

The genes are TRBV19 and TRBJ2-7; D possibly corresponds to TRBD2 (6 bases). V dropped 6 bases and J dropped 3 bases, with 24 bases sitting between them. This CDR3 is built from 17 residues. Germline V gene lookup returns CDR1 LNHDA and CDR2 SQIVND (reference sequence). The chain's CDR3 is CASSPRIGLAGFYEQYF. DNA of the CDR3: TGTGCCAGTAGCCCGCGAATAGGGCTCGCGGGGTTCTACGAGCAGTACTTC.

This clone came up once. CDR3 nucleotide sequence: TGTGCCAGCTCGCGGTATGAAAAACTGTTTTTT. It translates to CASSRYEKLFF. This sequence joins TRBV28 and TRBJ1-4, with D unresolved. The CDR3 has 11 amino acids. The germline V gene has CDR1 MDHEN and CDR2 SYDVKM. Trimming took off 8 bases at V and 6 bases at J, with 7 bases between the two ends.

For the CDR3, the DNA is TGTGCTAGTGGTCCCAATCGGGGGGATACGCAGTATTTT. Translating gives CASGPNRGDTQYF. This chain connects TRBV12-5 to TRBJ2-3, with D possibly matching TRBD2 (6 bases). The germline V and J ends were trimmed by 5 bases and 6 bases, with 12 bases remaining between them. The CDR3 is 13 residues long. The V gene's germline CDR1 is LGHNT and CDR2 FRNRAP.